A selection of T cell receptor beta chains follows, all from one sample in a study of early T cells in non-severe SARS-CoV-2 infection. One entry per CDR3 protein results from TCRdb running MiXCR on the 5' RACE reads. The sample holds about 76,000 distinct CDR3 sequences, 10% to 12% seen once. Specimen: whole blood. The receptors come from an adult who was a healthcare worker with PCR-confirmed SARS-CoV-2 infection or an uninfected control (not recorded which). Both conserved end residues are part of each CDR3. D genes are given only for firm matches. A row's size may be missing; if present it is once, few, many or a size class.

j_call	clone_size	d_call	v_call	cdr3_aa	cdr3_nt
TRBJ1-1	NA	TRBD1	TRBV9	CASSLGQGSLNTEAFF	TGTGCCAGCAGCTTGGGACAGGGGAGTCTGAACACTGAAGCTTTCTTT
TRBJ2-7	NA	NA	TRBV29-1	CSVEGPAQGGYEQYF	TGCAGCGTTGAAGGTCCGGCACAGGGAGGGTACGAGCAGTACTTC
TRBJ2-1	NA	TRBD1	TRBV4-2	CASSQDSRTGRFF	TGTGCCAGCAGCCAAGACTCTAGGACAGGGCGGTTCTTC
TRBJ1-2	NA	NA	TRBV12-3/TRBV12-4	CASSPKAGYTF	TGTGCCAGCAGTCCGAAGGCTGGCTACACCTTC
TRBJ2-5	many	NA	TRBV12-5	CASGLVIEETQYF	TGTGCTAGTGGTTTGGTAATCGAGGAGACCCAGTACTTC
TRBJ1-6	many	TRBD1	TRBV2	CASTFNRGGSPLHF	TGTGCCAGCACCTTCAACAGGGGAGGCTCACCCCTCCACTTT
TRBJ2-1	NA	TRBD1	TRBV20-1	CSADRVGNEQFF	TGCAGTGCAGACAGGGTGGGGAATGAGCAGTTCTTC
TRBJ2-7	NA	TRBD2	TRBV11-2	CASSLLAGGSYEQYF	TGTGCCAGCAGCTTACTAGCGGGGGGATCCTACGAGCAGTACTTC
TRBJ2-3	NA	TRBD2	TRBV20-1	CSARGLAEATLTQYF	TGCAGTGCTAGGGGACTAGCAGAGGCCACACTTACGCAGTATTTT
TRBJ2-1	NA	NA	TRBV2	CASGVLQGSDEQFF	TGTGCCAGCGGGGTCTTGCAGGGGTCGGATGAGCAGTTCTTC
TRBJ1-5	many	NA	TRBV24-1	CATSESGSNQPQHF	TGTGCCACCAGTGAGTCAGGGTCGAATCAGCCCCAGCATTTT
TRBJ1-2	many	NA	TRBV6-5	CASTIIGQAGGYTF	TGTGCCAGCACCATCATCGGGCAGGCTGGCGGCTACACCTTC
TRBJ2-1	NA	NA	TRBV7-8	CASSRGSLNEQFF	TGTGCCAGCAGCCGCGGATCCCTCAATGAGCAGTTCTTC
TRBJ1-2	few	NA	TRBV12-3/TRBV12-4	CASSGDFGGYTF	TGTGCCAGCAGCGGGGATTTCGGTGGCTACACCTTC
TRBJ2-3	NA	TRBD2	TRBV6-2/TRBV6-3	CASSSPSGGALDTQYF	TGTGCCAGCAGTTCACCCAGCGGGGGGGCCTTAGATACGCAGTATTTT
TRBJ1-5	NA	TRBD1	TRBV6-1	CASSLRTGPGQPQHF	TGTGCCAGCAGTCTCCGGACAGGGCCGGGTCAGCCCCAGCATTTT
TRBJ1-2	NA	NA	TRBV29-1	CIVRDNNYGYTF	TGCATCGTTAGGGACAATAACTATGGCTACACCTTC
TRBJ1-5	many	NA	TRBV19	CASKGQANQPQHF	TGTGCCAGTAAAGGGCAGGCGAATCAGCCCCAGCATTTT
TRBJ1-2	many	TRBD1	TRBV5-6	CASSPLGTGVSYGYTF	TGTGCCAGCAGCCCTTTAGGGACAGGGGTTTCCTATGGCTACACCTTC
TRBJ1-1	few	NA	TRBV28	CASSLQLGNTEAFF	TGTGCCAGCAGTTTACAGCTCGGTAACACTGAAGCTTTCTTT
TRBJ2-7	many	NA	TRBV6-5	CASSRGGPEQYF	TGTGCCAGCAGCCGCGGAGGGCCCGAGCAGTACTTC
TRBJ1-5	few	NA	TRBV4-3	CASSPVAGSNQPQHF	TGCGCCAGCAGCCCCGTGGCGGGGTCCAATCAGCCCCAGCATTTT
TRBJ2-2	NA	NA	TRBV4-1	CASSQERDTGELFF	TGCGCCAGCAGCCAAGAGCGGGACACCGGGGAGCTGTTTTTT
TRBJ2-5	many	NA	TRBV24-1	CATSAPDSQETQYF	TGTGCCACCAGTGCTCCGGACAGCCAAGAGACCCAGTACTTC
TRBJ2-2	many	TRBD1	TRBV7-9	CASSPEGQGKGGELFF	TGTGCCAGCAGCCCGGAGGGACAGGGAAAAGGCGGGGAGCTGTTTTTT
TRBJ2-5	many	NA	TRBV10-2	CASSRNRGETQYF	TGCGCCAGCAGTCGGAACAGAGGAGAGACCCAGTACTTC
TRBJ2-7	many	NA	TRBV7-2	CASSLYRGYEQYF	TGTGCCAGCAGCTTATACAGAGGCTACGAGCAGTACTTC